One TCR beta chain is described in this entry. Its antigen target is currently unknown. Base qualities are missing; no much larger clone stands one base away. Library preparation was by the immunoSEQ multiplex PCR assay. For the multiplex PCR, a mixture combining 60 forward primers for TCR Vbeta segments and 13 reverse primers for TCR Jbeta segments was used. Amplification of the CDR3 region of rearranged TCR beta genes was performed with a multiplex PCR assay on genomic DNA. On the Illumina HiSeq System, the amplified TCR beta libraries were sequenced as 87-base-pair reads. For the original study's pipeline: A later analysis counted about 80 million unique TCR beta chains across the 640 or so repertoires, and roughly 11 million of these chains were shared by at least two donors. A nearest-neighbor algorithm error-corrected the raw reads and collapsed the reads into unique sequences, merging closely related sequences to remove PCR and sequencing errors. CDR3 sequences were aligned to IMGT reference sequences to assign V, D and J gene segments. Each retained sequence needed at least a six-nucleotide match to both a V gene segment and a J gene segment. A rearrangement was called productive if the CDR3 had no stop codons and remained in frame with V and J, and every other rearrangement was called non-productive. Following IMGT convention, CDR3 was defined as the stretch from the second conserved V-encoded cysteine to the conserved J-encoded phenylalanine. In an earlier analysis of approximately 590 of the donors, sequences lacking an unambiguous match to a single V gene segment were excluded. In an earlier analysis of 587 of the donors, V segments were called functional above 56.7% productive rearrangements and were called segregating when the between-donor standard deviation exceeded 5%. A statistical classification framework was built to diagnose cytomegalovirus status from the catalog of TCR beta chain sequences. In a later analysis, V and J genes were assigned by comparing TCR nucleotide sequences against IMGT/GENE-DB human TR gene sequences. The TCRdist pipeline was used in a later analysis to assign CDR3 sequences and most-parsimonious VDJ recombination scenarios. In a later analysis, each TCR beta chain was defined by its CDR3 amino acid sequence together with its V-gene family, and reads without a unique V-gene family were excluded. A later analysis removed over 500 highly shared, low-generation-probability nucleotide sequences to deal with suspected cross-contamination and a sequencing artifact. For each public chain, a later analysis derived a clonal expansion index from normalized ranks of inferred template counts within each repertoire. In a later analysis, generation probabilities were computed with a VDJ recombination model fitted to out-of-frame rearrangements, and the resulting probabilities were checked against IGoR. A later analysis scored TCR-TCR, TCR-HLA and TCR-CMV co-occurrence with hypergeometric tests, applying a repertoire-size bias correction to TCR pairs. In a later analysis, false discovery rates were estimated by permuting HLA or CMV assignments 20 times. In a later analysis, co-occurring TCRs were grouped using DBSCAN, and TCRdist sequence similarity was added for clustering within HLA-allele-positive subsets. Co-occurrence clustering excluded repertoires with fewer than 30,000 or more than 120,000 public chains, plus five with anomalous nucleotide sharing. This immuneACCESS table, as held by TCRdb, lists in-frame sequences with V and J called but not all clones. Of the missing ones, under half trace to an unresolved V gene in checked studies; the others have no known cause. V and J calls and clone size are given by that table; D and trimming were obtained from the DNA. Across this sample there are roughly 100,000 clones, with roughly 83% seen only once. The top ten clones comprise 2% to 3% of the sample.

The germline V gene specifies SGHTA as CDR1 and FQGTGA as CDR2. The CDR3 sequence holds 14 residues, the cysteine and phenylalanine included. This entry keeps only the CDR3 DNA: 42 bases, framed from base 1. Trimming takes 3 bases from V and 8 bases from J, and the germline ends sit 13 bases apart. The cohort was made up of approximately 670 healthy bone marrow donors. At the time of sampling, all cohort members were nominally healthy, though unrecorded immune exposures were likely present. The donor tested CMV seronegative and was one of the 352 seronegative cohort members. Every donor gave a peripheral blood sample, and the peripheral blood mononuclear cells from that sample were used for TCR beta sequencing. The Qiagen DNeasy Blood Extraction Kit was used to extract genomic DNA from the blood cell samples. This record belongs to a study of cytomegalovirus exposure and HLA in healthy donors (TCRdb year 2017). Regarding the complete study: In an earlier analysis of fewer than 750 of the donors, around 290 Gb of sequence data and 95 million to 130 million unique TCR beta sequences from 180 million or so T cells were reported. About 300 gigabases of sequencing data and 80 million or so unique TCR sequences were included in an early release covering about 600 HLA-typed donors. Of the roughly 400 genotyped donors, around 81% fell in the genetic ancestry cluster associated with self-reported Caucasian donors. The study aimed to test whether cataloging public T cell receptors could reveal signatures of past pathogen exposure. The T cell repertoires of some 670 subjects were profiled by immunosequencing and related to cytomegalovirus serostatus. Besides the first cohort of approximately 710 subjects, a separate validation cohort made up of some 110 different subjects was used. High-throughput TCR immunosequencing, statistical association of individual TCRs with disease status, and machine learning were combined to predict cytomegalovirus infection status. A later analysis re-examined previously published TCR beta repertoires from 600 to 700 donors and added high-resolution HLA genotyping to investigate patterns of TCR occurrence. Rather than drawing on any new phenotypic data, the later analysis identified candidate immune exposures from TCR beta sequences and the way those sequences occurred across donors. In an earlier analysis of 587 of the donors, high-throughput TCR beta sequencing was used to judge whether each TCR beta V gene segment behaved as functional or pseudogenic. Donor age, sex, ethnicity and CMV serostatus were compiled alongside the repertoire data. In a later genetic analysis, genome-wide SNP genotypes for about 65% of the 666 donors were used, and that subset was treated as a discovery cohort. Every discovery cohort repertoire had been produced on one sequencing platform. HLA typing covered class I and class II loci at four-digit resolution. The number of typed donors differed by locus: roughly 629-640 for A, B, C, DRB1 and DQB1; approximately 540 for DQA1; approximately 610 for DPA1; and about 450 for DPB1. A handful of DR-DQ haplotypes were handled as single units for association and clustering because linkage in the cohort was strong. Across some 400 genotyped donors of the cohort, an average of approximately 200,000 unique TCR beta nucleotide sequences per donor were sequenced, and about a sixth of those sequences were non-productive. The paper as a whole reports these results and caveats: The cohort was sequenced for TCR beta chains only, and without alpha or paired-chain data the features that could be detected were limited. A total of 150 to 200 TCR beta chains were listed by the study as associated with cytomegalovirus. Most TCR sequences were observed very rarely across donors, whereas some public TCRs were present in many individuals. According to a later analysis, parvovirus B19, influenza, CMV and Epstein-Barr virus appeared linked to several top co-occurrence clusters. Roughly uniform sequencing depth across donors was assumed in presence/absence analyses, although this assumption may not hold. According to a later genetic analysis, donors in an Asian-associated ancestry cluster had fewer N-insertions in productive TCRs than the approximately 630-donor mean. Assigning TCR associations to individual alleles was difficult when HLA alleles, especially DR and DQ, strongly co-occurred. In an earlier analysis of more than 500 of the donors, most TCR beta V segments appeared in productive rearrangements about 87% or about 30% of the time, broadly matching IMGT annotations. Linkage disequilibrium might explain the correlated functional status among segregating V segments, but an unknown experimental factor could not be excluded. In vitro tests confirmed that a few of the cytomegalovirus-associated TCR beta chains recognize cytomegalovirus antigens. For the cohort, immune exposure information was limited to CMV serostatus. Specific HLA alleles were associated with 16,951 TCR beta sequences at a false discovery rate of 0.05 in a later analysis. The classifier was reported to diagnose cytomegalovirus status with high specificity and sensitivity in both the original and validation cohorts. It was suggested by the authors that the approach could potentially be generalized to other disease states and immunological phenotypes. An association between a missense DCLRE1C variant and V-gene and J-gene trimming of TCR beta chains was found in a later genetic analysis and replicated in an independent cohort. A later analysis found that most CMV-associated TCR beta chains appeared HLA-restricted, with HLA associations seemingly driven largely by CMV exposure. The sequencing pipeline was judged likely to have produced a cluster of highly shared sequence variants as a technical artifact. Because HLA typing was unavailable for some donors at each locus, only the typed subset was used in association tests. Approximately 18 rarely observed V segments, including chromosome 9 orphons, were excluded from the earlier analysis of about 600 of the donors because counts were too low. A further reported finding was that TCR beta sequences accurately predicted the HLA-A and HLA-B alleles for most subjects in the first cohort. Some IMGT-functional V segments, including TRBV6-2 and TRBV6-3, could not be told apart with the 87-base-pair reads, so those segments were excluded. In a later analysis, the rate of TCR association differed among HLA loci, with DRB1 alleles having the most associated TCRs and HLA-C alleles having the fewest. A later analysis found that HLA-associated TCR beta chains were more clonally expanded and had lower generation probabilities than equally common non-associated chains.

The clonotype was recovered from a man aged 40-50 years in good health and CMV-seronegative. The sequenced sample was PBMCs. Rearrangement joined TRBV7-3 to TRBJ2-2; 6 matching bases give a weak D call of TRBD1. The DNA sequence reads TGTGCCAGCAGCTTGGGGGCAATAACGGGGGAGCTGTTTTTT. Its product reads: CASSLGAITGELFF.